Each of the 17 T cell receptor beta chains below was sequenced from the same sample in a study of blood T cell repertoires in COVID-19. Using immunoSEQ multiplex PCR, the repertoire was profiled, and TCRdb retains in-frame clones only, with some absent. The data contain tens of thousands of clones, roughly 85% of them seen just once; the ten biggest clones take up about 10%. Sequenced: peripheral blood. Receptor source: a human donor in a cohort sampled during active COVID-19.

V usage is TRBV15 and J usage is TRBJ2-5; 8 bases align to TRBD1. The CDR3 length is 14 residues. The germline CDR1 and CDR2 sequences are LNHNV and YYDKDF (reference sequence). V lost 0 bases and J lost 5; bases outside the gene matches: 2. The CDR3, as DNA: TGTGCCACCAGCAGAGACAGGGGGCCGGAGACCCAGTACTTC. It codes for CATSRDRGPETQYF.

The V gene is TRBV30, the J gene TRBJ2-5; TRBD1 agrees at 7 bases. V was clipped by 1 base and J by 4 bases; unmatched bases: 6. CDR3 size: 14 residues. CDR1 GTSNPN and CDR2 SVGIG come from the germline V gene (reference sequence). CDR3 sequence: CAWSGQGLGETQYF. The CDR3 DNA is TGTGCCTGGAGTGGACAGGGCTTGGGAGAGACCCAGTACTTC.

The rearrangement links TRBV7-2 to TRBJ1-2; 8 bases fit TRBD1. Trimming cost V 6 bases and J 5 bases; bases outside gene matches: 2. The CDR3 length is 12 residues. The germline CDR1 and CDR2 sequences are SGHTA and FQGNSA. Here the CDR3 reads CASSRTGYGYTF. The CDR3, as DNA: TGTGCCAGCAGTCGGACAGGGTATGGCTACACCTTC.

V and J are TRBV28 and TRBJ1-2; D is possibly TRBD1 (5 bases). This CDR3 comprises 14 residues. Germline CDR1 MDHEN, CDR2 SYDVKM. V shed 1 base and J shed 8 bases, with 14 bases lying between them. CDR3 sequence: CASSLFQGPLGYTF. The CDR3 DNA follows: TGTGCCAGCAGTTTATTTCAGGGTCCGTTAGGCTACACCTTC.

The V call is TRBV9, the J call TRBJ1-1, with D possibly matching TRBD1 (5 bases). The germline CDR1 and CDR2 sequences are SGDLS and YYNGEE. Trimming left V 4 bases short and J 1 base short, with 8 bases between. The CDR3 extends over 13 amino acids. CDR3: CASSRDRNTEAFF. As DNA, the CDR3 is TGTGCCAGCAGCCGTGACAGGAACACTGAAGCTTTCTTT.

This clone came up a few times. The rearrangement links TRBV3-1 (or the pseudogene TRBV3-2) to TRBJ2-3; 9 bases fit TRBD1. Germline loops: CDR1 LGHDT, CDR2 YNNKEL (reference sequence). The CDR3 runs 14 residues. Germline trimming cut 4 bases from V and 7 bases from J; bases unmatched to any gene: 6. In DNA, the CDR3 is TGTGCCAGCAGCCCGACAGGGGGTACCTATACGCAGTATTTT. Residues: CASSPTGGTYTQYF.

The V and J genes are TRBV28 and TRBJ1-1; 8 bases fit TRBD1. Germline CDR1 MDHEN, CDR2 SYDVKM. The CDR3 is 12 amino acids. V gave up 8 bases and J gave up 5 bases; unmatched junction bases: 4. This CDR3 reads CASSTGGTEAFF. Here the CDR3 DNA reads TGTGCCAGCTCTACAGGGGGAACTGAAGCTTTCTTT.

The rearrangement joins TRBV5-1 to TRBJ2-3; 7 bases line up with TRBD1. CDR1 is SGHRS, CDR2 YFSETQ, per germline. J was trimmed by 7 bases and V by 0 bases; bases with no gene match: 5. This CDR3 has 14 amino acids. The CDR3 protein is CASSLEGQVNTQYF. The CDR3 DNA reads TGCGCCAGCAGCTTGGAAGGACAGGTCAATACGCAGTATTTT.

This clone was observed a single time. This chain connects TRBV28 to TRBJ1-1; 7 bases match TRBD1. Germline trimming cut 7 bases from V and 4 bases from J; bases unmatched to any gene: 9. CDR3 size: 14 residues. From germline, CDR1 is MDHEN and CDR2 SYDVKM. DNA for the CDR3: TGTGCCAGCACCTCCCGACAGGGCAGCACTGAAGCTTTCTTT. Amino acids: CASTSRQGSTEAFF. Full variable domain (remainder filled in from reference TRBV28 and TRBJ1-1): DVKVTQSSRYLVKRTGEKVFLECVQDMDHENMFWYRQDPGLGLRLIYFSYDVKMKEKGDIPEGYSVSREKKERFSLILESASTNQTSMYLCASTSRQGSTEAFFGQGTRLTVV.

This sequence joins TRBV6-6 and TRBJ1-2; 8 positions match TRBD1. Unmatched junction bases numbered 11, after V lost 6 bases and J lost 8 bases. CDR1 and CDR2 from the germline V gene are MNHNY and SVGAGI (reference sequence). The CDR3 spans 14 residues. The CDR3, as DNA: TGTGCCAGCAGCAGCACAGGGGGGATTGGGGGCTACACCTTC. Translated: CASSSTGGIGGYTF.

CDR3 bases: TGTGCCAGCAGCCAAGACCGGGTTGGAAACACCATATATTTT. Protein: CASSQDRVGNTIYF. The chain recombines TRBV3-1 (or the pseudogene TRBV3-2) with TRBJ1-3; no firm D call. This CDR3 is 14 amino acids long. Trimming stripped 0 bases from V and 3 bases from J, with 6 bases between. Germline V CDR1 and CDR2: LGHDT, YNNKEL (reference sequence).

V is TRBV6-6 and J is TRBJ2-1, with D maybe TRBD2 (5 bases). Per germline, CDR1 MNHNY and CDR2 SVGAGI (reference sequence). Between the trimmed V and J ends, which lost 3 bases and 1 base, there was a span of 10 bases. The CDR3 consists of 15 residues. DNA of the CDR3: TGTGCCAGCAGTTATCTCGGGGTATCCTACAATGAGCAGTTCTTC. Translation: CASSYLGVSYNEQFF.

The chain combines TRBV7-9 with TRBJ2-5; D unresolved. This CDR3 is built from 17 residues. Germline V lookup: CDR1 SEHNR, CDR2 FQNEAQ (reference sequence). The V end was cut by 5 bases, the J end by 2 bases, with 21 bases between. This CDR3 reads CASSPFMGRHNQETQYF. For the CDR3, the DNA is TGTGCCAGCAGCCCGTTTATGGGCCGGCATAATCAAGAGACCCAGTACTTC.

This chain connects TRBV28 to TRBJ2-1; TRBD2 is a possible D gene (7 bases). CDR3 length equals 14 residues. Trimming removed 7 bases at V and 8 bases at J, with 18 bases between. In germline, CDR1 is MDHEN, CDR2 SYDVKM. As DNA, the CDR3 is TGTGCCAGCACCCTGGTTGGGGGGGCCGATGAGCAGTTCTTC. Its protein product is CASTLVGGADEQFF.

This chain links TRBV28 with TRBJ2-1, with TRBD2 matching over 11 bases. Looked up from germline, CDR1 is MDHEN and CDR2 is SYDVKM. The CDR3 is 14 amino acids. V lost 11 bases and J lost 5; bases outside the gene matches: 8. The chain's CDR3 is CAARASGRNNEQFF. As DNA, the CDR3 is TGTGCCGCAAGGGCTAGCGGGAGGAACAATGAGCAGTTCTTC.

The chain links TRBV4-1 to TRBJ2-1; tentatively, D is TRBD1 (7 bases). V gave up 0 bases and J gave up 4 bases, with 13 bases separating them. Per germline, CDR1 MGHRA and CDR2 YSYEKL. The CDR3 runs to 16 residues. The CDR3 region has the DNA TGCGCCAGCAGCCAAGAATTGGCAGGGGGGTACAATGAGCAGTTCTTC. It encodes CASSQELAGGYNEQFF.

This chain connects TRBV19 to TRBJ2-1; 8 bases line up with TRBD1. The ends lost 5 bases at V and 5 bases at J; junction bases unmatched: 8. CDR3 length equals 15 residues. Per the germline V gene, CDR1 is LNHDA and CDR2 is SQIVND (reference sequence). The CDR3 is CASSPWTGTNNEQFF. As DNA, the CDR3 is TGTGCCAGTAGTCCTTGGACAGGGACGAACAATGAGCAGTTCTTC.